This passage covers 28 T cell receptor beta chains from one sample sequenced in a study of shared clonotypes between healthy human individuals. TCRdb's copy holds only in-frame clones and misses some; the assay was immunoSEQ multiplex PCR. The sample includes 700,000 to 950,000 clones, about 96% of them seen just once. Cells designated naive CD8 were CD45RO-negative and were positively selected for CCR7, with terminally differentiated effector memory CD45RA+ cells excluded. The material sequenced was naive CD8+ T cells sorted from blood. The receptors derive from a man under 40 in good health.

This clone was seen only once. This chain links TRBV6-4 with TRBJ2-5; D is undetermined. Germline CDR1 reads MRHNA; CDR2 reads SNTAGT. The CDR3 has 11 residues. The V end was cut by 11 bases, the J end by 3 bases, with 10 bases between. The CDR3 DNA reads TGTGCCGAGGTTTTGGAAGAGACCCAGTACTTC. This codes for CAEVLEETQYF.

This rearrangement joins TRBV6-1 to TRBJ2-5; TRBD1 matches 8 bases. Germline lookup yields CDR1 MNHNS and CDR2 SASEGT. The CDR3 contains 14 residues. V trimming: 6 bases; J trimming: 2 bases; junction bases outside the gene matches: 5. This CDR3 reads CASSATGVQETQYF. The CDR3 coding sequence is TGTGCCAGCAGCGCGACAGGGGTTCAAGAGACCCAGTACTTC.

This chain joins TRBV4-1 and TRBJ1-1; D unresolved. V was shortened by 4 bases and J by 5 bases, with 11 bases between the two germline ends. The germline V gene encodes CDR1 MGHRA and CDR2 YSYEKL. The CDR3 is 13 residues long. The CDR3 loop is CASSPKSGTEAFF. DNA of the CDR3: TGCGCCAGCAGCCCTAAGAGCGGTACTGAAGCTTTCTTT.

The chain uses TRBV10-3 and TRBJ2-1; 9 bases agree with TRBD2. CDR3 length equals 15 residues. Germline CDR1 is ENHRY and CDR2 is SYGVKD. The J segment lost 7 bases and the V segment lost 10 bases, leaving 14 bases of the junction unmatched. CDR3 DNA: TGTGCCACCGATAGCGGGAGTGGGCTAAGTAATGAGCAGTTCTTC. This gives the protein CATDSGSGLSNEQFF.

The chain links TRBV5-6 to TRBJ1-5; D might be TRBD1 (6 bases). V shed 0 bases and J shed 5 bases, with 15 bases lying between them. Germline V lookup: CDR1 SGHDT, CDR2 YYEEEE. The CDR3 covers 16 residues. CDR3 bases: TGTGCCAGCAGCTTGGGGCAACAGGGAGGGGATCAGCCCCAGCATTTT. This gives the protein CASSLGQQGGDQPQHF.

The chain links TRBV7-9 to TRBJ2-7; 7 bases are a match to TRBD1. Germline loops: CDR1 SEHNR, CDR2 FQNEAQ (reference sequence). Unmatched junction bases numbered 6, after V lost 5 bases and J lost 5 bases. The CDR3 runs 13 residues. The CDR3 coding sequence is TGTGCCAGCAGCCTGAAGACAGGGCACGAGCAGTACTTC. This sequence encodes CASSLKTGHEQYF.

This chain uses TRBV7-9 with TRBJ2-7; TRBD2 matches at 11 bases. V shed 5 bases and J 2 bases; nucleotides not matched to a gene: 8. CDR3 length equals 16 residues. Germline V gene data show CDR1 as SEHNR and CDR2 as FQNEAQ (reference sequence). The CDR3 nucleotides read TGTGCCAGCAGCGCCCGGGGACTAGCGGATACCTACGAGCAGTACTTC. As protein: CASSARGLADTYEQYF.

V usage is TRBV6-5 and J usage is TRBJ2-3, with D unresolved. Trimming removed 8 bases from V and 2 bases from J, with 11 bases in between. Germline CDR1 is MNHEY and CDR2 is SVGAGI. This CDR3 has 13 residues. CDR3 region: CASSEQPTDTQYF. CDR3 in DNA: TGTGCCAGCTCGGAACAACCCACAGATACGCAGTATTTT.

The chain links TRBV7-9 to TRBJ2-3; D is unclear. Trimming removed 8 bases from V and 2 bases from J, with 20 bases in between. Germline lookup yields CDR1 SEHNR and CDR2 FQNEAQ (reference sequence). The CDR3 sequence is 16 residues long. The CDR3 coding sequence is TGTGCCAGCTTGGAGTCCACGTTCCGTCACACAGATACGCAGTATTTT. Translated: CASLESTFRHTDTQYF.

The rearrangement links TRBV13 to TRBJ2-6; D ambiguous. The CDR3 is 15 amino acids. The germline V and J ends were trimmed by 0 bases and 0 bases, with 3 bases remaining between them. The germline V gene has CDR1 PRHDT and CDR2 FYEKMQ (reference sequence). Here the CDR3 reads CASSLGSSGANVLTF. The CDR3 DNA is TGTGCCAGCAGCTTAGGAAGCTCTGGGGCCAACGTCCTGACTTTC.

The chain couples TRBV7-8 to TRBJ2-7; D assignment may be TRBD1 or TRBD2 (5 bases each). Germline CDR1 and CDR2: SGHVS and FQNEAQ. V gave up 4 bases and J gave up 3 bases, with 37 bases separating them. CDR3 length equals 22 residues. The CDR3 sequence is CASSSRNDPTVLRGIPDYEQYF. CDR3 coding DNA: TGTGCCAGCAGCTCCCGCAACGACCCGACAGTCTTAAGAGGGATACCTGACTACGAGCAGTACTTC.

The chain links TRBV9 to TRBJ2-1; no definite D call. V was shortened by 3 bases and J by 7 bases, with 8 bases between the two germline ends. This CDR3 region has 12 residues. Germline V lookup: CDR1 SGDLS, CDR2 YYNGEE. CDR3 in amino acids: CASSALGNEQFF. The CDR3 DNA reads as TGTGCCAGCAGCGCCTTAGGAAATGAGCAGTTCTTC.

This clone was seen just once. The same CDR3 is also encoded by other DNA sequences in this sample. The V call is TRBV9, the J call TRBJ1-1; D is unclear. Germline values: CDR1 SGDLS, CDR2 YYNGEE. Trimming took off 3 bases at V and 5 bases at J, with 5 bases between the two ends. This CDR3 comprises 11 residues. The CDR3 sequence: CASSAGTEAFF. The CDR3 DNA is TGTGCCAGCAGCGCTGGAACTGAAGCTTTCTTT.

This sequence joins TRBV6-1 and TRBJ2-7; D tentatively fits TRBD1 or TRBD2 (6 bases each). In germline, CDR1 is MNHNS, CDR2 SASEGT. V gave up 7 bases and J gave up 2 bases, with 18 bases separating them. This CDR3 region has 15 residues. The CDR3 spells CASIDKGGEPYEQYF. CDR3 nucleotides: TGTGCCAGCATTGACAAGGGGGGCGAACCCTACGAGCAGTACTTC.

The CDR3 bases are TGCGCCAGCAGCCAAGATCTCGGACTCCACTACGAGCAGTACTTC. Protein product: CASSQDLGLHYEQYF. V and J are TRBV4-1 and TRBJ2-7, with TRBD2 as a possible D gene (5 bases). V dropped 0 bases and J dropped 3 bases, with 12 bases sitting between them. The CDR3 is made up of 15 amino acids. In germline, CDR1 is MGHRA, CDR2 YSYEKL.

The chain combines TRBV11-2 with TRBJ2-1, with D perhaps matching TRBD1 (7 bases). V lost 5 bases and J 11 bases, leaving 19 bases between the germline ends. CDR1 is SGHAT and CDR2 is FQNNGV in the germline V gene. The CDR3 totals 14 residues. The CDR3 DNA follows: TGTGCCAGCAGCCCACCCCCGCGGGACAGCAAGCAGTTCTTC. The encoded protein is CASSPPPRDSKQFF.

This rearrangement joins TRBV5-5 to TRBJ1-1; D is ambiguous. Trimming removed 5 bases at V and 14 bases at J, with 16 bases between. In germline, CDR1 is SGHKS, CDR2 YYEKEE (reference sequence). This CDR3 has 11 amino acids. The CDR3 DNA reads TGTGCCAGCAGGGCAGGCACCGTTGGGTTCTTT. The encoded protein is CASRAGTVGFF.

A single count supports this clone. CDR3 residues: CASSLAVEGHYDTDTQYF. The CDR3, as DNA: TGTGCCAGCAGCTTAGCGGTGGAGGGGCACTACGACACAGATACGCAGTATTTT. The rearrangement joins TRBV7-8 to TRBJ2-3, with D tentatively TRBD2 (6 bases). This CDR3 region has 18 residues. CDR1 and CDR2 from the germline V gene are SGHVS and FQNEAQ. V gave up 0 bases and J gave up 2 bases, with 18 bases separating them.

The chain links TRBV28 to TRBJ2-5, with D unresolved. Germline values: CDR1 MDHEN, CDR2 SYDVKM. Trimming left V 2 bases short and J 7 bases short, with 11 bases between. The CDR3 covers 13 residues. The CDR3 DNA reads TGTGCCAGCAGTTTAGAGAGGACGGCGACCCAGTACTTC. Translated: CASSLERTATQYF.

This rearrangement joins TRBV27 to TRBJ2-1, with D possibly matching TRBD2 (5 bases). Germline CDR1 MNHEY, CDR2 SMNVEV (reference sequence). This CDR3 contains 11 residues. With 5 bases removed from V and 10 bases from J, the gap between germline ends came to 9 bases. CDR3 coding DNA: TGTGCCAGCAGTGCCCGGGGAGAGCAGTTCTTC. Encoded protein: CASSARGEQFF.

This clone has a single count. The chain couples TRBV27 to TRBJ2-1; the match to TRBD2 covers 11 bases. The CDR3 has 18 residues. The V and J ends lost 2 bases and 4 bases, in that order; junction bases with no gene match: 10. Looked up from germline, CDR1 is MNHEY and CDR2 is SMNVEV (reference sequence). The CDR3 DNA sequence: TGTGCCAGCAGTTTAACCCCCCGGTGGACTAGCGGGTACAATGAGCAGTTCTTC. It specifies CASSLTPRWTSGYNEQFF.

The V and J genes are TRBV18 and TRBJ1-2; D may be TRBD1 (5 bases). The CDR3 extends over 16 amino acids. V lost 0 bases to trimming and J lost 2 bases, with 13 bases between them. From germline, CDR1 is KGHSH and CDR2 LQKENI. CDR3 DNA: TGTGCCAGCTCACCACCAGTAGGGGAGAGGAACTATGGCTACACCTTC. It encodes CASSPPVGERNYGYTF.

This clone has a single count. The rearrangement uses TRBV5-1 and TRBJ2-2; the D call may be TRBD1 or TRBD2 (5 bases each). Germline CDR1 SGHRS, CDR2 YFSETQ. The CDR3 has 17 amino acids. The V end was cut by 5 bases, the J end by 3 bases, with 20 bases between. DNA for the CDR3: TGCGCCAGCAGTCAAGGGTGGGGGATTGGCGACACCGGGGAGCTGTTTTTT. Protein product: CASSQGWGIGDTGELFF.

This chain connects TRBV2 to TRBJ2-5, with D perhaps matching TRBD2 (6 bases). V lost 7 bases and J lost 0, with 9 bases in between. The germline V gene encodes CDR1 SNHLY and CDR2 FYNNEI. The CDR3 is 13 amino acids. The CDR3 DNA reads as TGTGCCAGCACGGGGGAGGACCAAGAGACCCAGTACTTC. The encoded protein is CASTGEDQETQYF.

This chain links TRBV2 with TRBJ2-2; D call uncertain. Trimming took off 3 bases at V and 7 bases at J, with 6 bases between the two ends. Germline CDR1 is SNHLY and CDR2 is FYNNEI. This CDR3 has 12 amino acids. CDR3 protein: CASSEGRGELFF. The DNA of the CDR3 is TGTGCCAGCAGTGAGGGCCGCGGGGAGCTGTTTTTT. Together with reference TRBV2 and TRBJ2-2, the CDR3 gives the full variable domain: EPEVTQTPSHQVTQMGQEVILRCVPISNHLYFYWYRQILGQKVEFLVSFYNNEISEKSEIFDDQFSVERPDGSNFTLKIRSTKLEDSAMYFCASSEGRGELFFGEGSRLTVL.

The chain links TRBV18 to TRBJ2-7; a possible D gene is TRBD1 (6 bases). V was shortened by 2 bases and J by 3 bases, with 11 bases between the two germline ends. The CDR3 extends over 14 amino acids. The germline gives CDR1 KGHSH, CDR2 LQKENI. CDR3 loop: CASSPGTPIYEQYF. As DNA, the CDR3 is TGTGCCAGCTCACCAGGGACACCGATCTACGAGCAGTACTTC.

J is TRBJ1-4 and V is TRBV28; D is uncertain. Looked up from germline, CDR1 is MDHEN and CDR2 is SYDVKM. V lost 2 bases and J lost 0, with 13 bases in between. CDR3 length: 17 residues. The CDR3 region has the DNA TGTGCCAGCAGTTTACCTCCGGCGGGAGCAACTAATGAAAAACTGTTTTTT. This sequence encodes CASSLPPAGATNEKLFF.

This rearrangement joins TRBV29-1 to TRBJ2-5; 9 positions agree with TRBD1. From germline, CDR1 is SQVTM and CDR2 ANQGSEA. CDR3 size: 13 residues. V dropped 3 bases and J dropped 3; count of bases not matched to a gene: 2. The CDR3 sequence is CSVDRTGEETQYF. The CDR3 DNA reads as TGCAGCGTTGACCGGACAGGGGAAGAGACCCAGTACTTC.